The 20 T cell receptor beta chains below were found in one sample sequenced in a study of PD-1 blockade in classical Hodgkin lymphoma. Autologous stem cell transplantation was followed by relapse in every patient, and brentuximab vedotin exposure varied. Libraries were prepared by immunoSEQ multiplex PCR; TCRdb keeps only in-frame clonotypes and omits some of them. Of fewer than 100,000 clones listed, about 89% were seen once; the top ten hold less than 25%. The sequences come from peripheral blood mononuclear cells (PBMCs), collected at baseline. These receptors were obtained from a human donor with classical Hodgkin lymphoma.

The chain couples TRBV7-6 to TRBJ2-3; the D is unclear. The V end was cut by 2 bases, the J end by 0 bases, with 9 bases between. The CDR3 extends over 15 amino acids. Per germline, CDR1 SGHVS and CDR2 FNYEAQ. The CDR3 sequence is CASSLRQTSTDTQYF. The DNA for the CDR3 is TGTGCCAGCAGCTTACGGCAGACCAGCACAGATACGCAGTATTTT.

V is TRBV9 and J is TRBJ2-2; D is unresolved. V was cut by 5 bases and J by 1 base, with 9 bases left in between. The germline V gene has CDR1 SGDLS and CDR2 YYNGEE. The CDR3 totals 14 residues. CDR3 sequence: CASSSFGNTGELFF. The DNA of the CDR3 is TGTGCCAGCAGTTCCTTTGGGAACACCGGGGAGCTGTTTTTT.

This chain links TRBV28 with TRBJ2-1; TRBD1 or TRBD2 may be the D gene (5 bases each). The germline V gene encodes CDR1 MDHEN and CDR2 SYDVKM. The CDR3 sequence is 14 residues long. V lost 10 bases to trimming and J lost 4 bases, with 17 bases between them. This chain's CDR3 is CATSREWTYNEQFF. CDR3 DNA sequence: TGTGCCACCAGCAGGGAGTGGACATACAATGAGCAGTTCTTC.

V and J are TRBV16 and TRBJ2-3, with D tentatively TRBD1 or TRBD2 (6 bases each). Looked up from germline, CDR1 is KGHSY and CDR2 is FQNENV. This CDR3 spans 13 amino acids. The germline V and J ends were trimmed by 4 bases and 9 bases, with 14 bases remaining between them. CDR3 region: CASSPSGAITQYF. DNA for the CDR3: TGTGCCAGCAGCCCTTCGGGGGCTATCACGCAGTATTTT.

The chain recombines TRBV6-5 with TRBJ2-5, with unresolved D. V gave up 7 bases and J gave up 2 bases, with 8 bases separating them. The CDR3 has 12 amino acids. In germline, CDR1 is MNHEY, CDR2 SVGAGI. The CDR3 reads CASMNPQETQYF. The CDR3 DNA reads TGTGCCAGCATGAACCCTCAAGAGACCCAGTACTTC.

This clone was counted a single time. The chain links TRBV27 to TRBJ1-4; 8 bases align to TRBD1. Germline V lookup: CDR1 MNHEY, CDR2 SMNVEV (reference sequence). Losses at the gene ends were 4 bases for V and 7 bases for J; bases not matched to a gene: 5. There are 14 residues in the CDR3. CDR3 residues: CASSSQGAGEKLFF. Here the CDR3 DNA reads TGTGCCAGCAGTTCGCAGGGGGCTGGTGAAAAACTGTTTTTT.

The chain joins TRBV6-5 to TRBJ2-7, with TRBD2 matching over 7 bases. Germline V lookup: CDR1 MNHEY, CDR2 SVGAGI. Trimming removed 2 bases from V and 0 bases from J; junction bases left unmatched: 1. This CDR3 comprises 14 residues. CDR3 in amino acids: CASSYRTSSYEQYF. In DNA, the CDR3 is TGTGCCAGCAGTTACAGGACTAGCTCCTACGAGCAGTACTTC.

Only one count was recorded for this clone. The V and J genes are TRBV19 and TRBJ2-1, with D possibly TRBD2 on 5 matching bases. This CDR3 is built from 11 residues. Germline CDR1 reads LNHDA; CDR2 reads SQIVND (reference sequence). The ends were cut back, 5 bases at V and 15 bases at J, with 14 bases in the middle. CDR3 amino acids: CASSDGRGWFF. The CDR3 coding sequence is TGTGCCAGTAGTGACGGCCGCGGGTGGTTCTTC.

The gene calls are TRBV6-1 and TRBJ2-5; D perhaps matches TRBD1 (8 bases). CDR1 is MNHNS, CDR2 SASEGT, per germline. This CDR3 has 15 amino acids. Trimming took 5 bases from V and 4 from J, leaving 17 bases between them. CDR3 bases: TGTGCCAGCAGTACCCGACAGGGGAGGGGAGAGACCCAGTACTTC. Encoded protein: CASSTRQGRGETQYF.

CDR3 coding DNA: TGTGCCTGGAGTGTTAGCCCCTCTATTTCCGGTCCGCAAGAGACCCAGTACTTC. Translated, it gives CAWSVSPSISGPQETQYF. This chain connects TRBV30 to TRBJ2-5; D gene unclear. This CDR3 is built from 18 residues. Trimming cost V 0 bases and J 2 bases, with 22 bases left between them. Germline V gene lookup returns CDR1 GTSNPN and CDR2 SVGIG (reference sequence).

V usage is TRBV7-9 and J usage is TRBJ1-1; D gene uncertain. Germline V gene data show CDR1 as SEHNR and CDR2 as FQNEAQ (reference sequence). Trimming cost V 8 bases and J 6 bases, with 13 bases left between them. The CDR3 runs 12 residues. In DNA, the CDR3 is TGTGCCAGCGTCCCCCGGATCTCTGAAGCTTTCTTT. It translates to CASVPRISEAFF.

V gene TRBV28 combines with J gene TRBJ1-1; 7 positions match TRBD1. J was trimmed by 7 bases and V by 11 bases; bases with no gene match: 10. Germline CDR1 and CDR2: MDHEN and SYDVKM. This CDR3 contains 12 residues. The CDR3 protein is CAARGTALEAFF. CDR3 sequence (DNA): TGTGCCGCGCGGGGGACAGCGCTTGAAGCTTTCTTT.

J is TRBJ2-7 and V is TRBV18, with a weak D call TRBD1 (5 bases). Germline CDR1 KGHSH, CDR2 LQKENI. V gave up 6 bases and J gave up 7 bases, with 16 bases separating them. The CDR3 extends over 13 amino acids. The CDR3 region is CASSPNGAREQYF. CDR3 in DNA: TGTGCCAGCTCCCCCAATGGGGCACGGGAGCAGTACTTC.

The rearrangement joins TRBV5-6 to TRBJ2-3, with D maybe TRBD1 (5 bases). The length of the CDR3 is 14 residues. The germline V gene encodes CDR1 SGHDT and CDR2 YYEEEE. V was trimmed by 3 bases and J by 6 bases, leaving 14 bases between them. The CDR3 sequence: CASSYDRVRDTQYF. The CDR3 nucleotides read TGTGCCAGCAGCTATGACAGAGTTCGGGATACGCAGTATTTT.

The CDR3 region is CASRNRSPGATNEKLFF. The CDR3 coding sequence is TGTGCCAGCAGAAACCGTTCCCCAGGTGCAACTAATGAAAAACTGTTTTTT. This chain connects TRBV27 to TRBJ1-4, with unresolved D. Trimming left V 6 bases short and J 0 bases short, with 17 bases between. The germline V gene encodes CDR1 MNHEY and CDR2 SMNVEV (reference sequence). This CDR3 comprises 17 residues.

The chain employs TRBV6-1 and TRBJ2-7, with D possibly called TRBD1 or TRBD2 (5 bases each). V was pared by 8 bases and J by 7 bases, with 21 bases between. This CDR3 comprises 14 residues. Germline lookup yields CDR1 MNHNS and CDR2 SASEGT. Here the CDR3 DNA reads TGTGCCAGCCTCCCGACTGGGGAGAGGGGAGAGCAGTACTTC. Protein sequence: CASLPTGERGEQYF.

This chain links TRBV10-3 with TRBJ1-1; 8 bases agree with TRBD1. CDR3 size: 14 residues. V shed 6 bases, J shed 1 base, and the junction held 4 bases outside the gene matches. The germline CDR1 and CDR2 sequences are ENHRY and SYGVKD. The CDR3 nucleotides read TGTGCCATCAGGTCACAGGGGGGGAACACTGAAGCTTTCTTT. Translating it yields CAIRSQGGNTEAFF.

The J gene is TRBJ1-1, the V gene TRBV6-5; a possible D gene is TRBD1 (5 bases). Trimming removed 7 bases at V and 1 base at J, with 16 bases between. Germline V gene lookup returns CDR1 MNHEY and CDR2 SVGAGI. The CDR3 consists of 15 residues. CDR3: CASTRPGVGNTEAFF. The CDR3 DNA reads as TGTGCCAGCACCCGGCCGGGGGTCGGGAACACTGAAGCTTTCTTT.

This chain joins TRBV5-1 and TRBJ2-7; 11 nucleotides agree with TRBD1. The CDR3 covers 14 residues. J lost 6 bases, V lost 5 bases, and 7 bases had no gene match. Looked up from germline, CDR1 is SGHRS and CDR2 is YFSETQ. This CDR3 reads CASSYGQGAIEQYF. The CDR3 coding sequence is TGCGCCAGCAGTTATGGACAGGGGGCAATCGAGCAGTACTTC.

A single count supports this clone. The chain recombines TRBV10-3 with TRBJ2-7; D is unclear. Germline V gene data show CDR1 as ENHRY and CDR2 as SYGVKD. The V and J ends lost 0 bases and 6 bases respectively, with 9 bases between them. The CDR3 runs to 13 residues. Written as DNA, the CDR3 is TGTGCCATCAGTGAGTCGACTCATGCCGAGCAGTACTTC. Translating it yields CAISESTHAEQYF.